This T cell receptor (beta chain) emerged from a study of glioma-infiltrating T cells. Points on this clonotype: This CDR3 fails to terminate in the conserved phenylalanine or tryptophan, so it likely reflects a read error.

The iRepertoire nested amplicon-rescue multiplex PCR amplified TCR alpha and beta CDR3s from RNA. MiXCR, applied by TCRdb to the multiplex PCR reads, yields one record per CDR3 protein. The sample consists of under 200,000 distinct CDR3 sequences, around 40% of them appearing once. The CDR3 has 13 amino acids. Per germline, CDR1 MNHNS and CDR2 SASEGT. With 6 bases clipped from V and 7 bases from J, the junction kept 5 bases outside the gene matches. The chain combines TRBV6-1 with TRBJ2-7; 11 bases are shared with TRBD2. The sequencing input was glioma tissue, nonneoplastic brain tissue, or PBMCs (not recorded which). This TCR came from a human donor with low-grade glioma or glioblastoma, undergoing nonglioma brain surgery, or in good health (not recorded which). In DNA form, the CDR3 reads TGTGCCAGCAGAATCCTAGCGGGAGGTGAGCAGTACTTA. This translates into CASRILAGGEQYL.